This TCR beta chain was observed in a study of CD8 T cells in ankylosing spondylitis. The CDR3 covers 12 residues. The V gene lost 6 bases and the J gene lost 8 bases, with 13 bases spanning the gap. Study outcomes and limitations: A TCR beta motif made of eight highly homologous variants seemed typical of ankylosing spondylitis blood. Significant enrichment of disease-linked clones was reportedly seen in matched ankylosing spondylitis synovial fluid. Earlier authors reported some of these motif variants in reactive arthritis synovial fluid and blood. Within peripheral blood, clones linked to disease were CD8+ and relatively rare.

Each CDR3 protein is one row after TCRdb ran MiXCR on the 5' RACE reads. The sample consists of under 250,000 distinct CDR3 sequences, roughly 32% of them appearing once. This clonotype was detected only a few times. Its antigen remains unidentified. The chain combines TRBV12-3 or TRBV12-4 with TRBJ1-2; D unclear. The sequence was collected from a male donor with ankylosing spondylitis or in good health (not recorded which). The material sequenced was blood, either unsorted or a sorted T cell fraction (not recorded which). The CDR3 DNA reads TGTGCCAGCAGCATGACGGGCTCAGGCTACACCTTC. Protein product: CASSMTGSGYTF.